Following are 10 T cell receptor beta chains from one sample sequenced in a study of cytomegalovirus exposure and HLA in healthy donors. This PCR relied on a set of 60 Vbeta primers and 13 Jbeta primers. TCRdb keeps only in-frame clones here, not all; method: immunoSEQ multiplex PCR. The sample consists of over 90,000 clones, 73% of them appearing once. Sequencing was performed on PBMCs. The source of these receptors is a man aged 35 to 55 in good health and CMV-seronegative.

The J gene is TRBJ1-2, the V gene TRBV9; 8 bases line up with TRBD1. The CDR3 runs 16 residues. The germline V gene has CDR1 SGDLS and CDR2 YYNGEE. V shed 3 bases and J 7 bases; nucleotides not matched to a gene: 14. In nucleotides, the CDR3 is TGTGCCAGCAGCGCGTCACAGGGGGTTCGGGGAGGTGGCTACACCTTC. This encodes CASSASQGVRGGGYTF.

The chain is built from TRBV15 and TRBJ1-5, with D tentatively TRBD1 (5 bases). The V end was cut by 6 bases, the J end by 1 base, with 7 bases between. The germline CDR1 and CDR2 sequences are LNHNV and YYDKDF (reference sequence). This CDR3 is 13 amino acids long. The CDR3 region has the DNA TGTGCCACCAGGCGACAGAGCAATCAGCCCCAGCATTTT. Its protein is CATRRQSNQPQHF. The full variable domain, rest sourced from reference TRBV15 and TRBJ1-5, is DAMVIQNPRYQVTQFGKPVTLSCSQTLNHNVMYWYQQKSSQAPKLLFHYYDKDFNNEADTPDNFQSRRPNTSFCFLDIRSPGLGDTAMYLCATRRQSNQPQHFGDGTRLSIL.

This chain joins TRBV13 and TRBJ2-2; 9 bases fit TRBD1. V shed 6 bases and J 6 bases; nucleotides not matched to a gene: 8. The CDR3 runs 15 residues. Germline lookup yields CDR1 PRHDT and CDR2 FYEKMQ (reference sequence). This CDR3 reads CASSQNRGRAGELFF. CDR3 bases: TGTGCCAGCAGTCAGAACAGGGGGCGAGCCGGGGAGCTGTTTTTT.

This clone came up a few times. The chain combines TRBV4-3 with TRBJ1-1; D unclear. The CDR3 contains 14 residues. The V gene lost 2 bases and the J gene lost 5 bases, with 12 bases spanning the gap. CDR1 is LGHNA, CDR2 YSLEER, per germline. CDR3 region: CASSQSPIWTEAFF. The DNA of the CDR3 is TGCGCCAGCAGCCAATCTCCTATCTGGACTGAAGCTTTCTTT.

V and J are TRBV6-5 and TRBJ2-7; TRBD1 matches at 8 bases. J was trimmed by 3 bases and V by 6 bases; bases with no gene match: 7. The CDR3 is 14 amino acids. CDR1 and CDR2 (germline): MNHEY, SVGAGI. CDR3 sequence: CASSSGGSHYEQYF. CDR3 nucleotide sequence: TGTGCCAGCAGCTCAGGGGGCTCACACTACGAGCAGTACTTC.

V and J are TRBV19 and TRBJ2-6, with 8 bases identical to TRBD2. With V trimmed by 7 bases and J by 1 base, 12 bases remained unmatched. This CDR3 region has 18 residues. Germline CDR1 LNHDA, CDR2 SQIVND (reference sequence). Here the CDR3 reads CASTFTGLVVSGANVLTF. In nucleotides, the CDR3 is TGTGCCAGTACATTTACGGGACTAGTAGTATCTGGGGCCAACGTCCTGACTTTC.

The CDR3 sequence: CASSPGQSKAADTQYF. In DNA, the CDR3 is TGTGCCAGCAGCCCAGGACAGTCGAAAGCGGCAGATACGCAGTATTTT. The V and J genes are TRBV7-7 and TRBJ2-3; possibly TRBD1 for D (6 bases). The CDR3 runs to 16 residues. V lost 5 bases and J 4 bases, leaving 19 bases between the germline ends. Germline CDR1 SSHAT, CDR2 FNYEAQ (reference sequence).

V is TRBV7-3 and J is TRBJ1-1, with a possible D match to TRBD1 (5 bases). Germline values: CDR1 SGHTA, CDR2 FQGTGA. There are 13 residues in the CDR3. The germline V and J ends were trimmed by 0 bases and 4 bases, with 6 bases remaining between them. Here the CDR3 reads CASSLTGGTEAFF. In DNA form, the CDR3 reads TGTGCCAGCAGCTTAACGGGGGGCACTGAAGCTTTCTTT.

V and J are TRBV15 and TRBJ1-2, with D hard to call. The length of the CDR3 is 16 residues. Trimming removed 0 bases at V and 4 bases at J, with 15 bases between. Germline loops: CDR1 LNHNV, CDR2 YYDKDF (reference sequence). The CDR3 spells CATSRDLVASPYGYTF. The DNA of the CDR3 is TGTGCCACCAGCAGAGATCTGGTTGCGAGTCCCTATGGCTACACCTTC.

This sequence joins TRBV4-2 and TRBJ1-4, with a possible D match to TRBD1 (5 bases). V was pared by 1 base and J by 8 bases, with 14 bases between. Germline V lookup: CDR1 LGHNA, CDR2 YNFKEQ. The CDR3 spans 15 residues. The CDR3 coding sequence is TGTGCCAGCAGCCAAGTAGGTGGGGCGTGGGAAAAACTGTTTTTT. Translated: CASSQVGGAWEKLFF.